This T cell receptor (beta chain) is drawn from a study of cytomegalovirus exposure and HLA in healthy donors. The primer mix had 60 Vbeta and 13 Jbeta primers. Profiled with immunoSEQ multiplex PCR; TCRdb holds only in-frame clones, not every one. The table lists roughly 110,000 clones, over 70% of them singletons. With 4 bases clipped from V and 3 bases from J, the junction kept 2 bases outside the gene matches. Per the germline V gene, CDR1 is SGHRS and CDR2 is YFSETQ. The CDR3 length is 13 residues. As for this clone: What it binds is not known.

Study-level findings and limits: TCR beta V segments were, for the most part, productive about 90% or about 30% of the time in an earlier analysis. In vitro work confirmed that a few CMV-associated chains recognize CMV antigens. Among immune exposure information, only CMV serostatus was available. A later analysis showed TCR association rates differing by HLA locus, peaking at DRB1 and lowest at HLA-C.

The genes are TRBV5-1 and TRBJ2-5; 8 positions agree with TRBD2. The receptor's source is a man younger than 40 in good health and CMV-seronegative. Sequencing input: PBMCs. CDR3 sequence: CASSPGGEETQYF. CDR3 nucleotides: TGCGCCAGCAGCCCCGGGGGGGAAGAGACCCAGTACTTC.